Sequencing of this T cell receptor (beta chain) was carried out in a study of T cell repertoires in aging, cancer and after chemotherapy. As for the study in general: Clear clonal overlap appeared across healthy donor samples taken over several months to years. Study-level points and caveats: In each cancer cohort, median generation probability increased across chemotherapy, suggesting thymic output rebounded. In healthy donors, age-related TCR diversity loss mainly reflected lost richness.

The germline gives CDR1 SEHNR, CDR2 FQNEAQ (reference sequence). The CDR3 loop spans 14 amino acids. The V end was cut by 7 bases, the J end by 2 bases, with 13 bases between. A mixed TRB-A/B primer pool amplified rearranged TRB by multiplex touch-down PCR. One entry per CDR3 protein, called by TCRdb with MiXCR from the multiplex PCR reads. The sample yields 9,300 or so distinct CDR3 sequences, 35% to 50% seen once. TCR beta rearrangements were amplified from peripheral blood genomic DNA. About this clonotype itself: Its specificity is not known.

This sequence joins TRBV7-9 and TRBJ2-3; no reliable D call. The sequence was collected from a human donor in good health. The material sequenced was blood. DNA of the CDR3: TGTGCCAGCACCCCCTTGTCTATCACAGATACGCAGTATTTT. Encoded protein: CASTPLSITDTQYF.